The next 30 T cell receptor beta chains were all read from a single sample in a study of blood T cell repertoires in COVID-19. Method: immunoSEQ multiplex PCR; TCRdb's copy keeps in-frame clones and lacks some. The table lists approximately 250,000 clones, approximately 90% of them singletons. Sequencing used PBMCs or T cells enriched from blood (not recorded which). These receptors all stem from a woman in her 30s who had recovered from COVID-19.

The chain uses TRBV2 and TRBJ1-1; 9 bases align to TRBD1. V dropped 4 bases and J dropped 3; count of bases not matched to a gene: 0. Germline V gives CDR1 SNHLY, CDR2 FYNNEI. The CDR3 totals 13 residues. The CDR3 here is CASSGDRDTEAFF. CDR3 bases: TGTGCCAGCAGTGGGGACAGGGACACTGAAGCTTTCTTT.

The chain carries TRBV24-1 and TRBJ1-1; D is ambiguous. V was shortened by 7 bases and J by 4 bases, with 12 bases between the two germline ends. CDR1 is KGHDR, CDR2 SFDVKD, per germline. The CDR3 is 13 residues long. The CDR3 region has the DNA TGTGCCACCAGAGCTGCAGGTGGCACTGAAGCTTTCTTT. Its protein is CATRAAGGTEAFF.

This clone was seen a single time. The rearrangement joins TRBV11-2 to TRBJ1-1; D might be TRBD1 (6 bases). V lost 5 bases and J lost 10, with 14 bases in between. Germline V lookup: CDR1 SGHAT, CDR2 FQNNGV. There are 12 residues in the CDR3. The CDR3 nucleotides are TGTGCCAGCAGCGTTGGGACAAGTGGAGCTTTCTTT. Translating gives CASSVGTSGAFF.

The chain is built from TRBV19 and TRBJ2-7, with a tentative D call TRBD2 (6 bases). Germline V gives CDR1 LNHDA, CDR2 SQIVND (reference sequence). The CDR3 is 13 residues long. V lost 6 bases and J lost 7, with 16 bases in between. The CDR3 DNA is TGTGCCAGTAGGGGCGGGGCAACGAAAGAGCAGTACTTC. Its translation is CASRGGATKEQYF.

The rearrangement joins TRBV25-1 to TRBJ1-1, with TRBD1 matching 8 bases. The CDR3 sequence is 14 residues long. Germline V gene sequence: CDR1 MGHDK, CDR2 SYGVNS. Trimming cost V 4 bases and J 5 bases; bases outside gene matches: 6. CDR3 sequence (DNA): TGTGCCAGCAGTGGACAGGGGTTGTTAACTGAAGCTTTCTTT. Translation: CASSGQGLLTEAFF.

This clone showed up just once. The chain has TRBV29-1 and TRBJ2-5; D call uncertain. Germline V CDR1 and CDR2: SQVTM, ANQGSEA. The V gene lost 4 bases and the J gene lost 2 bases, with 11 bases spanning the gap. The length of the CDR3 is 13 residues. The CDR3 spells CSVGRALQETQYF. The CDR3 region has the DNA TGCAGCGTTGGCAGAGCGCTACAAGAGACCCAGTACTTC.

Only a few counts were recorded for this clone. This chain connects TRBV19 to TRBJ1-5; D is undetermined. The CDR3 runs to 14 residues. CDR1 and CDR2 (germline): LNHDA, SQIVND (reference sequence). Trimming shortened V by 4 bases and J by 4 bases, and 11 bases separated the two germline ends. The CDR3 region is CASSTLSSNQPQHF. The CDR3 DNA reads TGTGCCAGTAGTACCCTTAGCTCTAATCAGCCCCAGCATTTT.

The chain is built from TRBV7-2 and TRBJ1-2; D perhaps matches TRBD1 (5 bases). This CDR3 contains 16 residues. The germline V gene has CDR1 SGHTA and CDR2 FQGNSA. Trimming took off 5 bases at V and 3 bases at J, with 19 bases between the two ends. This CDR3 is CASSKRPQGADYGYTF. The CDR3 region has the DNA TGTGCCAGCAGCAAACGCCCCCAAGGGGCTGACTATGGCTACACCTTC.

The rearrangement links TRBV28 to TRBJ2-4; a possible D gene is TRBD2 (5 bases). The CDR3 has 16 residues. V shed 5 bases and J shed 8 bases, with 22 bases lying between them. CDR1 is MDHEN, CDR2 SYDVKM, per germline. CDR3 DNA sequence: TGTGCCAGCAGTCATAAAGAAACTAGAGATAGGGACATTCAGTACTTC. It yields the protein CASSHKETRDRDIQYF.

The chain couples TRBV10-3 to TRBJ2-1, with 7 bases lining up with TRBD2. J gave up 0 bases and V 4 bases, and 3 bases lay outside the gene matches. The CDR3 spans 15 residues. Germline loops: CDR1 ENHRY, CDR2 SYGVKD. The CDR3 sequence: CAISVGGSSYNEQFF. In DNA, the CDR3 is TGTGCCATCAGTGTCGGGGGGTCCTCCTACAATGAGCAGTTCTTC.

This rearrangement joins TRBV19 to TRBJ1-2; D may be TRBD1 (6 bases). The V end was cut by 10 bases, the J end by 9 bases, with 30 bases between. Looked up from germline, CDR1 is LNHDA and CDR2 is SQIVND (reference sequence). This CDR3 region has 16 residues. DNA of the CDR3: TGTGCCACGCGACGAGCCCAAGGACAGTCCTCGGCCCGCTACACCTTC. Amino acid sequence: CATRRAQGQSSARYTF.

The chain uses TRBV28 and TRBJ1-1; D perhaps matches TRBD1 (6 bases). CDR3 length: 15 amino acids. CDR1 and CDR2 (germline): MDHEN, SYDVKM. V was shortened by 6 bases and J by 5 bases, with 19 bases between the two germline ends. Written as DNA, the CDR3 is TGTGCCAGCAGCCCTCCGGGACACCCGGGGACTGAAGCTTTCTTT. It specifies CASSPPGHPGTEAFF.

Only one count was recorded for this clone. V usage is TRBV11-2 and J usage is TRBJ2-1; no clear D. From germline, CDR1 is SGHAT and CDR2 FQNNGV. Trimming shortened V by 1 base and J by 10 bases, and 8 bases separated the two germline ends. CDR3 size: 12 residues. CDR3 sequence reads: CASSLVLPEQFF. The CDR3 DNA follows: TGTGCCAGCAGCTTAGTCCTTCCCGAGCAGTTCTTC.

This clone turned up a few times. This chain connects TRBV4-3 to TRBJ2-7, with a tentative D call TRBD2 (8 bases). CDR1 and CDR2 (germline): LGHNA, YSLEER. Trimming removed 4 bases from V and 3 bases from J, with 16 bases in between. The CDR3 runs 15 residues. This CDR3 reads CASSLREGADYEQYF. CDR3 in DNA: TGCGCCAGCAGCCTTCGGGAGGGGGCCGACTACGAGCAGTACTTC.

The rearrangement links TRBV6-1 to TRBJ1-1; 10 bases match TRBD1. V trimming: 1 base; J trimming: 0 bases; junction bases outside the gene matches: 2. Germline loops: CDR1 MNHNS, CDR2 SASEGT. The CDR3 is 16 amino acids. The CDR3 here is CASSEGTGGMNTEAFF. CDR3 sequence (DNA): TGTGCCAGCAGTGAAGGGACAGGGGGGATGAACACTGAAGCTTTCTTT.

In this sample, this clone turned up once. The chain links TRBV20-1 to TRBJ1-2; D unresolved. Deletions cut 0 bases from V and 8 bases from J, with 7 bases between. The germline V gene has CDR1 DFQATT and CDR2 SNEGSKA (reference sequence). The CDR3 has 11 amino acids. The chain's CDR3 is CSARDPGGYTF. CDR3 DNA sequence: TGCAGTGCTAGAGACCCGGGAGGCTACACCTTC.

The CDR3 nucleotides read TGTGCCAGCAGCTCCCTAGCGGGAGTTCTTGATACGCAGTATTTT. It yields the protein CASSSLAGVLDTQYF. J is TRBJ2-3 and V is TRBV11-2; 10 nucleotides line up with TRBD2. CDR3 length: 15 residues. With V trimmed by 4 bases and J by 6 bases, 7 bases remained unmatched. Germline V gene data show CDR1 as SGHAT and CDR2 as FQNNGV. Filled out from reference TRBV11-2 and TRBJ2-3, the complete variable domain reads EAGVAQSPRYKIIEKRQSVAFWCNPISGHATLYWYQQILGQGPKLLIQFQNNGVVDDSQLPKDRFSAERLKGVDSTLKIQPAKLEDSAVYLCASSSLAGVLDTQYFGPGTRLTVL.

The CDR3 spells CASSFRENIGRATNEKLFF. The CDR3 DNA sequence: TGTGCCAGCAGCTTCCGGGAAAACATCGGCCGGGCAACTAATGAAAAACTGTTTTTT. The chain has TRBV7-8 and TRBJ1-4; D is unresolved. This CDR3 comprises 19 residues. The V gene's germline CDR1 is SGHVS and CDR2 FQNEAQ. Trimming removed 3 bases from V and 0 bases from J, with 20 bases in between.

The rearrangement uses TRBV9 and TRBJ1-2; D remains ambiguous. Trimming stripped 4 bases from V and 4 bases from J, with 11 bases between. This CDR3 spans 13 amino acids. CDR1 and CDR2 (germline): SGDLS, YYNGEE. CDR3 coding DNA: TGTGCCAGCAGCTCCCGGGGTGGCTATGGCTACACCTTC. Its protein product is CASSSRGGYGYTF. Variable domain in full (rest from reference TRBV9 and TRBJ1-2): DSGVTQTPKHLITATGQRVTLRCSPRSGDLSVYWYQQSLDQGLQFLIQYYNGEERAKGNILERFSAQQFPDLHSELNLSSLELGDSALYFCASSSRGGYGYTFGSGTRLTVV.

The chain links TRBV5-6 to TRBJ2-1; perhaps TRBD2 as D (5 bases). The V gene lost 3 bases and the J gene lost 8 bases, with 12 bases spanning the gap. CDR1 is SGHDT and CDR2 is YYEEEE in the germline V gene. The CDR3 consists of 13 residues. CDR3 residues: CASSSLFGDEQFF. The CDR3 DNA reads as TGTGCCAGCAGCTCCCTTTTCGGGGATGAGCAGTTCTTC. Using reference TRBV5-6 and TRBJ2-1 for the parts outside the CDR3, the full variable domain is DAGVTQSPTHLIKTRGQQVTLRCSPKSGHDTVSWYQQALGQGPQFIFQYYEEEERQRGNFPDRFSGHQFPNYSSELNVNALLLGDSALYLCASSSLFGDEQFFGPGTRLTVL.

This chain uses TRBV20-1 with TRBJ2-1; maybe TRBD2 (6 bases). The CDR3 consists of 16 residues. The germline CDR1 and CDR2 sequences are DFQATT and SNEGSKA (reference sequence). Trimming pared 3 bases from V and 1 base from J, leaving 16 bases between. CDR3 region: CSASNRLGPSYNEQFF. The CDR3 DNA reads as TGCAGTGCTAGTAACCGACTAGGGCCGTCCTACAATGAGCAGTTCTTC.

The chain combines TRBV12-3 or TRBV12-4 with TRBJ1-5; D unclear. CDR3 length: 12 amino acids. V was clipped by 6 bases and J by 4 bases, with 7 bases between them. CDR3 DNA: TGTGCCAGCAGCATTTTTAATCAGCCCCAGCATTTT. This codes for CASSIFNQPQHF.

The chain uses TRBV7-8 and TRBJ2-2, with D tentatively TRBD2 (5 bases). The CDR3 sequence is 17 residues long. Germline V gives CDR1 SGHVS, CDR2 FQNEAQ. Trimming shortened V by 1 base and J by 7 bases, and 19 bases separated the two germline ends. The CDR3 protein is CASSLEGLGVLIGELFF. The DNA for the CDR3 is TGTGCCAGCAGCTTAGAAGGTTTGGGAGTTCTGATCGGGGAGCTGTTTTTT.

J is TRBJ2-7 and V is TRBV5-6; possibly TRBD2 for D (6 bases). Trimming took 1 base from V and 4 from J, leaving 12 bases between them. From germline, CDR1 is SGHDT and CDR2 YYEEEE. The CDR3 consists of 14 residues. The CDR3 spells CASSLQAGLYEQYF. The CDR3 DNA reads as TGTGCCAGCAGCTTGCAAGCGGGCCTTTACGAGCAGTACTTC.

This chain connects TRBV12-3 or TRBV12-4 to TRBJ2-1; a weak D match, TRBD1 (5 bases). This CDR3 contains 13 residues. Deletions cut 9 bases from V and 5 bases from J, with 14 bases between. The CDR3 DNA reads TGTGCCAGTAACCAGGGTACGAACAATGAGCAGTTCTTC. It encodes CASNQGTNNEQFF.

Regarding this clone: The same CDR3 also results from other DNA sequences found in this sample. This rearrangement joins TRBV19 to TRBJ2-7; D call uncertain. The length of the CDR3 is 14 residues. CDR1 is LNHDA and CDR2 is SQIVND in the germline V gene (reference sequence). The germline V and J ends were trimmed by 1 base and 0 bases, with 7 bases remaining between them. The CDR3 protein is CASSIGGSSYEQYF. The CDR3 coding sequence is TGTGCCAGTAGTATAGGCGGCAGCTCCTACGAGCAGTACTTC.

V gene TRBV29-1 combines with J gene TRBJ2-5; possibly TRBD2 for D (5 bases). Germline lookup yields CDR1 SQVTM and CDR2 ANQGSEA. The V and J ends lost 2 bases and 7 bases respectively, with 17 bases between them. This CDR3 is built from 14 residues. CDR3 sequence: CSVESGELPWTQYF. CDR3 in DNA: TGCAGCGTTGAAAGCGGTGAACTTCCTTGGACCCAGTACTTC.

Only a few counts were recorded for this clone. The chain is built from TRBV6-2 or TRBV6-3 and TRBJ2-3; unclear D gene. The V end was cut by 0 bases, the J end by 2 bases, with 15 bases between. The CDR3 has 17 amino acids. Germline V gene lookup returns CDR1 MNHEY and CDR2 SVGEGT. The CDR3 DNA reads TGTGCCAGCAGTTACTCGAGGTCCCGGAGTCCCACAGATACGCAGTATTTT. Translating gives CASSYSRSRSPTDTQYF.

This CDR3 reads CASSSTGERTEAFF. The CDR3 bases are TGTGCCAGCAGCTCAACAGGTGAGAGGACTGAAGCTTTCTTT. The chain employs TRBV5-4 and TRBJ1-1; D may be TRBD1 (5 bases). There are 14 residues in the CDR3. Trimming took off 3 bases at V and 5 bases at J, with 14 bases between the two ends. Germline values: CDR1 SGHNT, CDR2 YYREEE (reference sequence). The full variable domain, in which reference TRBV5-4 and TRBJ1-1 provide the parts outside the CDR3, is ETGVTQSPTHLIKTRGQQVTLRCSSQSGHNTVSWYQQALGQGPQFIFQYYREEENGRGNFPPRFSGLQFPNYSSELNVNALELDDSALYLCASSSTGERTEAFFGQGTRLTVV.

In its sample, this clone was seen a few times. This rearrangement joins TRBV4-1 to TRBJ1-1, with a possible D match to TRBD1 (6 bases). This CDR3 spans 16 amino acids. Between the trimmed V and J ends, which lost 1 base and 5 bases, there was a span of 17 bases. CDR1 is MGHRA and CDR2 is YSYEKL in the germline V gene. In DNA, the CDR3 is TGCGCCAGCAGCCAAGCTTTCGGGGGAGGGGGGACTGAAGCTTTCTTT. This encodes CASSQAFGGGGTEAFF.